The TCR beta chain under discussion was sequenced for a study of blood T cells in healthy people across ages. Germline-derived CDR1 and CDR2 are KGHDR and SFDVKD. The CDR3 consists of 14 residues. Between the trimmed V and J ends, which lost 3 bases and 6 bases, there was a span of 11 bases. Using a J-beta primer mix together with a sample-barcoded 5' primer, a second PCR was run for about 6 to 11 cycles. Each CDR3 protein gets one entry after TCRdb re-called the 5' RACE reads with MiXCR. The sample has roughly 1.5 million distinct CDR3 sequences, 35% to 45% seen once. V gene TRBV24-1 combines with J gene TRBJ2-1; possibly TRBD1 for D (5 bases). This clonotype was sampled from a woman aged 18-30 years in good health. The specimen was blood. Here the CDR3 reads CATSDKGVINEQFF. CDR3 DNA: TGTGCCACCAGTGATAAAGGGGTGATCAATGAGCAGTTCTTC.